The 22 T cell receptor beta chains below come from one sample, sequenced in a study of cytomegalovirus exposure and HLA in healthy donors. Both 60 Vbeta primers and 13 Jbeta primers went into the PCR. Libraries were prepared by immunoSEQ multiplex PCR; TCRdb keeps only in-frame clonotypes and omits some of them. The table records about 59,000 clones, under 90% of them present only once. Sequencing was performed on PBMCs. Receptors originate from a woman aged 40 to 49 in good health and CMV-seronegative.

The table lists this clone with a few counts. The chain combines TRBV5-1 with TRBJ2-3; D might be TRBD2 (6 bases). V shed 2 bases and J shed 3 bases, with 16 bases lying between them. Germline V gene sequence: CDR1 SGHRS, CDR2 YFSETQ. The CDR3 length is 16 residues. The DNA of the CDR3 is TGCGCCAGCAGCTTCACTAGCTCGGGGACGACAGATACGCAGTATTTT. It encodes CASSFTSSGTTDTQYF. The full variable domain, rest sourced from reference TRBV5-1 and TRBJ2-3, is KAGVTQTPRYLIKTRGQQVTLSCSPISGHRSVSWYQQTPGQGLQFLFEYFSETQRNKGNFPGRFSGRQFSNSRSEMNVSTLELGDSALYLCASSFTSSGTTDTQYFGPGTRLTVL.

The V and J genes are TRBV11-3 and TRBJ2-3; 8 positions match TRBD2. Germline V CDR1 and CDR2: SGHNT, YENEEA. This CDR3 is built from 15 residues. Unmatched junction bases numbered 5, after V lost 3 bases and J lost 3 bases. In DNA form, the CDR3 reads TGTGCCAGCAGCTTCAGCGGGAGCGGAACAGATACGCAGTATTTT. It encodes CASSFSGSGTDTQYF. The full variable domain, rest sourced from reference TRBV11-3 and TRBJ2-3, is EAGVVQSPRYKIIEKKQPVAFWCNPISGHNTLYWYLQNLGQGPELLIRYENEEAVDDSQLPKDRFSAERLKGVDSTLKIQPAELGDSAVYLCASSFSGSGTDTQYFGPGTRLTVL.

The chain links TRBV9 to TRBJ2-2, with D tentatively TRBD2 (5 bases). Trimming shortened V by 0 bases and J by 3 bases, and 15 bases separated the two germline ends. This CDR3 has 17 residues. Germline loops: CDR1 SGDLS, CDR2 YYNGEE. The CDR3 region has the DNA TGTGCCAGCAGCGTAGTCGGGCTAGCTCTTTACACCGGGGAGCTGTTTTTT. Protein: CASSVVGLALYTGELFF.

The chain joins TRBV6-1 to TRBJ1-2; 8 nucleotides agree with TRBD1. The CDR3 consists of 15 residues. V gave up 4 bases and J gave up 6 bases; unmatched junction bases: 10. The germline CDR1 and CDR2 sequences are MNHNS and SASEGT. The CDR3 here is CASSALGQAVDGYTF. DNA of the CDR3: TGTGCCAGCAGTGCCTTGGGACAGGCCGTGGATGGCTACACCTTC.

The chain has TRBV9 and TRBJ2-7; 7 positions match TRBD1. CDR1 and CDR2 from the germline V gene are SGDLS and YYNGEE. This CDR3 region has 14 residues. With V trimmed by 4 bases and J by 1 base, 5 bases remained unmatched. CDR3: CASSLRDSSYEQYF. The CDR3 coding sequence is TGTGCCAGCAGCCTTCGGGACAGTTCCTACGAGCAGTACTTC.

In this sample, this clone turned up a few times. An end of the junction does not agree with germline; a read error may underlie this. The chain couples TRBV7-7 to TRBJ2-1; D is perhaps TRBD1 (5 bases). CDR1 is SSHAT and CDR2 is FNYEAQ in the germline V gene (reference sequence). The CDR3 has 14 amino acids. The CDR3, as DNA: TGTGCTAGCAGCCCTAGGGGTTCCTACAATGAGCAGTTCTTC. This translates into CASSPRGSYNEQFF.

The chain links TRBV11-2 to TRBJ1-1; D possibly corresponds to TRBD1 (6 bases). V lost 4 bases and J lost 4, with 13 bases in between. Germline values: CDR1 SGHAT, CDR2 FQNNGV. CDR3 length: 14 residues. The CDR3 bases are TGTGCCAGCAGCTCCTCAGGGGTCGGCACTGAAGCTTTCTTT. Translation: CASSSSGVGTEAFF.

This clone appeared a few times. The rearrangement links TRBV6-1 to TRBJ2-7, with TRBD1 identical over 9 bases. There are 14 residues in the CDR3. In germline, CDR1 is MNHNS, CDR2 SASEGT. Trimming removed 5 bases from V and 6 bases from J; junction bases left unmatched: 8. In DNA, the CDR3 is TGTGCCAGCAGTCCGGGACAGGGAATCTCCGAGCAGTACTTC. Amino acid sequence: CASSPGQGISEQYF.

The CDR3 spells CASSLDSGFPTGDIQYF. The CDR3 region has the DNA TGTGCCAGCAGCTTAGATAGCGGGTTCCCGACGGGGGACATTCAGTACTTC. This sequence joins TRBV7-3 and TRBJ2-4; 7 bases fit TRBD2. V dropped 2 bases and J dropped 8; count of bases not matched to a gene: 15. The germline CDR1 and CDR2 sequences are SGHTA and FQGTGA. There are 17 residues in the CDR3.

The V gene is TRBV28, the J gene TRBJ2-1; the D gene is possibly TRBD2 (7 bases). There are 13 residues in the CDR3. V shed 8 bases and J shed 8 bases, with 16 bases lying between them. In germline, CDR1 is MDHEN, CDR2 SYDVKM. Here the CDR3 DNA reads TGTGCCAGCGGGTCTAGGGGGGGCGATGAGCAGTTCTTC. Protein product: CASGSRGGDEQFF.

V is TRBV6-5 and J is TRBJ1-5; 10 bases line up with TRBD1. This CDR3 is built from 15 residues. V gave up 0 bases and J gave up 4 bases; unmatched junction bases: 0. From germline, CDR1 is MNHEY and CDR2 SVGAGI. The chain's CDR3 is CASSYSGQGNQPQHF. The CDR3 DNA is TGTGCCAGCAGTTACTCGGGACAGGGGAATCAGCCCCAGCATTTT.

J is TRBJ1-5 and V is TRBV7-6; 7 bases match TRBD1. With V trimmed by 0 bases and J by 6 bases, 5 bases remained unmatched. This CDR3 is 15 amino acids long. Germline V lookup: CDR1 SGHVS, CDR2 FNYEAQ. The CDR3 DNA sequence: TGTGCCAGCAGCTTAGCCGGGCAGGGGGTTCAGCCCCAGCATTTT. Its translation is CASSLAGQGVQPQHF.

The chain uses TRBV28 and TRBJ2-2, with 7 bases identical to TRBD1. This CDR3 region has 16 residues. The V gene's germline CDR1 is MDHEN and CDR2 SYDVKM. The ends lost 6 bases at V and 0 bases at J; junction bases unmatched: 7. Written as DNA, the CDR3 is TGTGCCAGCAGGGGTAGAGGGACAGCGAACACCGGGGAGCTGTTTTTT. It yields the protein CASRGRGTANTGELFF.

This rearrangement joins TRBV5-4 to TRBJ2-2; TRBD2 aligns across 9 bases. Germline V CDR1 and CDR2: SGHNT, YYREEE (reference sequence). The CDR3 loop spans 16 amino acids. V dropped 4 bases and J dropped 5; count of bases not matched to a gene: 9. CDR3: CASSPLAGGGTGELFF. CDR3 bases: TGTGCCAGCAGCCCCCTCGCGGGAGGGGGGACCGGGGAGCTGTTTTTT. Complete variable domain (other parts from reference TRBV5-4 and TRBJ2-2): ETGVTQSPTHLIKTRGQQVTLRCSSQSGHNTVSWYQQALGQGPQFIFQYYREEENGRGNFPPRFSGLQFPNYSSELNVNALELDDSALYLCASSPLAGGGTGELFFGEGSRLTVL.

This clone has just a few counts. The chain couples TRBV2 to TRBJ2-3, with TRBD2 identical over 8 bases. V gave up 8 bases and J gave up 0 bases; unmatched junction bases: 4. Germline V gene sequence: CDR1 SNHLY, CDR2 FYNNEI. The CDR3 extends over 14 amino acids. The CDR3, as DNA: TGTGCCAGCGCGGGGGGTCTTAGCACAGATACGCAGTATTTT. This gives the protein CASAGGLSTDTQYF.

The rearrangement joins TRBV13 to TRBJ1-1; D may be TRBD1 (6 bases). The CDR3 runs to 13 residues. Per germline, CDR1 PRHDT and CDR2 FYEKMQ (reference sequence). The V end lost 6 bases, the J end lost 11 bases, and 19 bases lay between the germline ends. The CDR3 coding sequence is TGTGCCAGCAGTAGAGGGGGGGAGCGATGGGCTTTCTTT. It is translated as CASSRGGERWAFF. Combining the CDR3 with reference TRBV13 and TRBJ1-1 gives the whole variable domain AAGVIQSPRHLIKEKRETATLKCYPIPRHDTVYWYQQGPGQDPQFLISFYEKMQSDKGSIPDRFSAQQFSDYHSELNMSSLELGDSALYFCASSRGGERWAFFGQGTRLTVV.

The rearrangement joins TRBV27 to TRBJ2-1; 7 bases are a match to TRBD2. Germline CDR1 reads MNHEY; CDR2 reads SMNVEV (reference sequence). V gave up 6 bases and J gave up 8 bases; unmatched junction bases: 7. This CDR3 comprises 13 residues. CDR3 coding DNA: TGTGCCAGCAGAACCCTGGGGGGGGATGAGCAGTTCTTC. Encoded protein: CASRTLGGDEQFF.

The genes are TRBV5-1 and TRBJ2-5, with TRBD2 matching over 12 bases. The CDR3 has 16 residues. CDR1 is SGHRS, CDR2 YFSETQ, per germline. The V gene end was trimmed by 0 bases and the J gene end by 2 bases; junction bases not matched to a gene: 2. CDR3 nucleotide sequence: TGCGCCAGCAGCTTGGTAGGGACTAGCGGGCAAGAGACCCAGTACTTC. Protein sequence: CASSLVGTSGQETQYF.

V usage is TRBV2 and J usage is TRBJ2-7, with TRBD1 matching 9 bases. The CDR3 is made up of 13 amino acids. The germline CDR1 and CDR2 sequences are SNHLY and FYNNEI. The J segment lost 5 bases and the V segment lost 6 bases, leaving 5 bases of the junction unmatched. The DNA for the CDR3 is TGTGCCAGCAGGGGGACAGGGAGAAACGAGCAGTACTTC. Amino acid sequence: CASRGTGRNEQYF.

CDR3 in DNA: TGTGCCCGAAGGGGGAGCTACGAGCAGTACTTC. As protein: CARRGSYEQYF. The genes are TRBV6-4 and TRBJ2-7; TRBD1 is a possible D gene (6 bases). The CDR3 is 11 amino acids. Germline CDR1 reads MRHNA; CDR2 reads SNTAGT. Trimming removed 11 bases at V and 3 bases at J, with 11 bases between.

The genes are TRBV11-2 and TRBJ2-7; D remains ambiguous. The CDR3 covers 13 residues. The ends were cut back, 2 bases at V and 6 bases at J, with 11 bases in the middle. Germline CDR1 and CDR2: SGHAT and FQNNGV. The CDR3 reads CASSLSPTGEQYF. The CDR3 region has the DNA TGTGCCAGCAGCTTAAGCCCCACCGGCGAGCAGTACTTC.

The J gene is TRBJ2-2, the V gene TRBV6-1; TRBD1 is a possible D gene (5 bases). Trimming stripped 4 bases from V and 0 bases from J, with 12 bases between. The CDR3 totals 16 residues. Germline V gives CDR1 MNHNS, CDR2 SASEGT. This chain's CDR3 is CASSAQGRANTGELFF. CDR3 sequence (DNA): TGTGCCAGCAGTGCCCAGGGTAGGGCGAACACCGGGGAGCTGTTTTTT.